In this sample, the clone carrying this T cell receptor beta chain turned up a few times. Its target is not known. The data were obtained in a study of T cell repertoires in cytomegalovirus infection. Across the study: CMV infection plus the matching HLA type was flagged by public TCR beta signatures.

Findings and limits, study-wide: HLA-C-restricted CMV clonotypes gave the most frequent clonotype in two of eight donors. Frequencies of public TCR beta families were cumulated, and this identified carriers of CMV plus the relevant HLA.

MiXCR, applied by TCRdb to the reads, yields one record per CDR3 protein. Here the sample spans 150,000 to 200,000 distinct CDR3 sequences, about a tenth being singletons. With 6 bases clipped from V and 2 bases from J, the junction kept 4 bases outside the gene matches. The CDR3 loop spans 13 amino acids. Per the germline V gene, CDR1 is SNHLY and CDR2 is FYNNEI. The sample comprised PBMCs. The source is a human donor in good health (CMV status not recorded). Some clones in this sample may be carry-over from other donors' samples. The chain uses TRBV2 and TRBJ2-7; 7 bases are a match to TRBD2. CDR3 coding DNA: TGTGCCAGCAGGCGGGAGCACACCTACGAGCAGTACTTC. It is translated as CASRREHTYEQYF.